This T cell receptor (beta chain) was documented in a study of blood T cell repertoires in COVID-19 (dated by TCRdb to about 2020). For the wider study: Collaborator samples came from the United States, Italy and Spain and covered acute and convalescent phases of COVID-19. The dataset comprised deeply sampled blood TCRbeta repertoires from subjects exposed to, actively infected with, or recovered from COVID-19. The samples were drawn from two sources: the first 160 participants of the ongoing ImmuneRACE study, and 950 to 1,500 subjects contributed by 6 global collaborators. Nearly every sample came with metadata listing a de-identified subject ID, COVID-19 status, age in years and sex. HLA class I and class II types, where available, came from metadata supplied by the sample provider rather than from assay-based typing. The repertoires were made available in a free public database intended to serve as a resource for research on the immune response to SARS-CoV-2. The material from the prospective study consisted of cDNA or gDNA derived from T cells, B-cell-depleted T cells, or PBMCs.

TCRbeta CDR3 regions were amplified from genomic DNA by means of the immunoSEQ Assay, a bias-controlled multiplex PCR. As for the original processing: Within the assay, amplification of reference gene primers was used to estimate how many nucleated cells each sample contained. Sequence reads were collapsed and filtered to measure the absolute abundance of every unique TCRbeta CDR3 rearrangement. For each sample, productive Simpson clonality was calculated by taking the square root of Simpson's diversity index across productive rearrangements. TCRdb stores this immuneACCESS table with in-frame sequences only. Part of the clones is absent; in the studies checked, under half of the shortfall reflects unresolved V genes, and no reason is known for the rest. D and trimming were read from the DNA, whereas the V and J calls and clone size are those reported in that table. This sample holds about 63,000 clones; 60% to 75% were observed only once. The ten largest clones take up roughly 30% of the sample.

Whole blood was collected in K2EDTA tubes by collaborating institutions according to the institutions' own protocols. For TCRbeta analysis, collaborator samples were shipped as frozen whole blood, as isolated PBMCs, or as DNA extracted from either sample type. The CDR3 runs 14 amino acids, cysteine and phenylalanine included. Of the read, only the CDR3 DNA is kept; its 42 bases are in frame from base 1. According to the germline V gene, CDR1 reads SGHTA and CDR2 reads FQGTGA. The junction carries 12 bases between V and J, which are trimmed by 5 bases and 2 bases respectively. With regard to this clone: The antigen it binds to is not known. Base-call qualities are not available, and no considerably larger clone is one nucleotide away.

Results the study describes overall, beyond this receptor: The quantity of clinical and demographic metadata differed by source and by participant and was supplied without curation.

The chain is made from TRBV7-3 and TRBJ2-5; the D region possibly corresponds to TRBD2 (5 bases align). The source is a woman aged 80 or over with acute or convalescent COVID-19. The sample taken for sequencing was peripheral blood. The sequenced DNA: TGTGCCAGCAGCCCCTTACGGGGACAAGAGACCCAGTACTTC. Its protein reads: CASSPLRGQETQYF.